Included here is one T cell receptor (beta chain) sequence, with context. These data come from a study of shared clonotypes between healthy human individuals. Study-wide context: Used for every donor were three CD4 naive, three CD4 memory, two CD8 naive and one CD8 memory plate.

The repertoire was sequenced with immunoSEQ multiplex PCR; TCRdb's copy has only in-frame clones and lacks some. The table has a few million clones, 92% seen once. CD4+ cells yielded CD45RA+ naive and CD45RA-negative memory subsets. This CDR3 has 15 amino acids. The V and J ends lost 7 bases and 2 bases, in that order; junction bases with no gene match: 7. Germline CDR1 and CDR2: MNHEY and SVGAGI. The chain links TRBV6-5 to TRBJ1-2; 10 bases map to TRBD1. The specimen sequenced was naive CD4+ T cells from PBMCs. The subset is: CD45RA+ positively selected. The receptor was derived from a man aged 18 to 30 in good health. Some clones in this sample may be carry-over from other donors' samples. CDR3 in amino acids: CASKKEDRGNYGYTF. DNA of the CDR3: TGTGCCAGCAAGAAAGAGGACAGGGGGAACTATGGCTACACCTTC.